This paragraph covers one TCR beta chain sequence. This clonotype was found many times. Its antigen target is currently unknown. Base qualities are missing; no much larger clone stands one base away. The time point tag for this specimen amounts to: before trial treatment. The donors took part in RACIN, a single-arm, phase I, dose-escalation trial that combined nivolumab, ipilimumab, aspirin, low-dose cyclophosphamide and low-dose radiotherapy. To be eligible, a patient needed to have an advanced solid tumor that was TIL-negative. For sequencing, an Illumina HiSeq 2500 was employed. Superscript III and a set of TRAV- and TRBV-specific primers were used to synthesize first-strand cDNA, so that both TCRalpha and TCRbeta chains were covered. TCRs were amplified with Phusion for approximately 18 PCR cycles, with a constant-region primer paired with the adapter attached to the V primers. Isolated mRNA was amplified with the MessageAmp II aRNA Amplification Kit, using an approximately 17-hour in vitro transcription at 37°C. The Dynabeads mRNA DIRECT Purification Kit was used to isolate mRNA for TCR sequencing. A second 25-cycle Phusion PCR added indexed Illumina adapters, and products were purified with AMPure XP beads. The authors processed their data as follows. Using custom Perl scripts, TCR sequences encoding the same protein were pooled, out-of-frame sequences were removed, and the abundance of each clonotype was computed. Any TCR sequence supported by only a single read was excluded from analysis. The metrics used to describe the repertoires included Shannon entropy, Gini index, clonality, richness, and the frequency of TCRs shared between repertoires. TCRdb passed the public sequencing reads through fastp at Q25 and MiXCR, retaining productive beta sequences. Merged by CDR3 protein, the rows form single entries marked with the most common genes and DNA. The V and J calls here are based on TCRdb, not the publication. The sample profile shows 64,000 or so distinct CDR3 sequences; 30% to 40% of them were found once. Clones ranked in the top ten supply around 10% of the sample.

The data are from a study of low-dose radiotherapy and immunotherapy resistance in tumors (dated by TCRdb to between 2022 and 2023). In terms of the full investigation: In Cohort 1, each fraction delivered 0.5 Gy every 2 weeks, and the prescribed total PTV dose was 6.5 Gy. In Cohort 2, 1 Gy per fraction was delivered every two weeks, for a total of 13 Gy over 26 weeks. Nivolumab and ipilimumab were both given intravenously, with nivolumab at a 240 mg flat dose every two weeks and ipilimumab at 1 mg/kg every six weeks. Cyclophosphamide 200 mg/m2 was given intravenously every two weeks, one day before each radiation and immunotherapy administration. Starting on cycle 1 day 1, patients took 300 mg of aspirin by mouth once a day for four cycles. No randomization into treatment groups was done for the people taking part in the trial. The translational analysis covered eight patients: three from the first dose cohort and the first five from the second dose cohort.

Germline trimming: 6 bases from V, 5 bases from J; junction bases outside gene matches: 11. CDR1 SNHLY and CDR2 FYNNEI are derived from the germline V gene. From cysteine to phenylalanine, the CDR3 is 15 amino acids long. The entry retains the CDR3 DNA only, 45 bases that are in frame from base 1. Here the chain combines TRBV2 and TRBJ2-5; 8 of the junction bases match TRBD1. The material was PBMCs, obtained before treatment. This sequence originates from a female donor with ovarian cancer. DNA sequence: TGTGCCAGCAGGGTAGACAGGGGAATTGTGGAGACCCAGTACTTC. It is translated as CASRVDRGIVETQYF.